This paragraph reports one T cell receptor (beta chain). The antigen is undetermined. The data derive from a study of T-cell memory formation after mild COVID-19. Study context: TCR clusters were mostly confined to one donor each. Study observations and caveats: Researchers report contracting CD4+ clones mostly in CM and EM, with CD8+ clones in EMRA. Clones that contracted from day 15 to 85 had balanced CD4/CD8; later expanders were CD4+ biased.

One entry per CDR3 protein results from TCRdb running MiXCR on the 5' RACE reads. The sample contains about 240,000 distinct CDR3 sequences, 9.4% of which appear only once. V lost 3 bases and J 6 bases, leaving 12 bases between the germline ends. Looked up from germline, CDR1 is DFQATT and CDR2 is SNEGSKA (reference sequence). The CDR3 contains 13 residues. This sequence joins TRBV20-1 and TRBJ1-5, with D hard to call. Sequencing used PBMCs or a T cell subset sorted from them (not recorded which). This sequence originates from a man aged 18 to 30 who had mild COVID-19 (a few samples of this study predate the infection). Cell type and time point are not known. CDR3 nucleotides: TGCAGTGCTAGGGAACGTGAGGGTCAGCCCCAGCATTTT. Protein product: CSAREREGQPQHF.